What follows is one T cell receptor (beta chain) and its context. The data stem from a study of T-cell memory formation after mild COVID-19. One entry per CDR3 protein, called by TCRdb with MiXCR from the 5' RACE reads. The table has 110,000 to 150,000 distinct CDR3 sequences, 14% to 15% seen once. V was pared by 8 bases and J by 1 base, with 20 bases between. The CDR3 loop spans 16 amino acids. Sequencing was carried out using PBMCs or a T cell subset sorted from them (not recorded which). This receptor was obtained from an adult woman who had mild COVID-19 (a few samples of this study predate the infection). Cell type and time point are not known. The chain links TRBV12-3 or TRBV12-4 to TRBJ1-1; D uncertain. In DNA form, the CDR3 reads TGTGCCAGCGTCCATTTAGATCAGCCGCGGAACACTGAAGCTTTCTTT. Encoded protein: CASVHLDQPRNTEAFF.